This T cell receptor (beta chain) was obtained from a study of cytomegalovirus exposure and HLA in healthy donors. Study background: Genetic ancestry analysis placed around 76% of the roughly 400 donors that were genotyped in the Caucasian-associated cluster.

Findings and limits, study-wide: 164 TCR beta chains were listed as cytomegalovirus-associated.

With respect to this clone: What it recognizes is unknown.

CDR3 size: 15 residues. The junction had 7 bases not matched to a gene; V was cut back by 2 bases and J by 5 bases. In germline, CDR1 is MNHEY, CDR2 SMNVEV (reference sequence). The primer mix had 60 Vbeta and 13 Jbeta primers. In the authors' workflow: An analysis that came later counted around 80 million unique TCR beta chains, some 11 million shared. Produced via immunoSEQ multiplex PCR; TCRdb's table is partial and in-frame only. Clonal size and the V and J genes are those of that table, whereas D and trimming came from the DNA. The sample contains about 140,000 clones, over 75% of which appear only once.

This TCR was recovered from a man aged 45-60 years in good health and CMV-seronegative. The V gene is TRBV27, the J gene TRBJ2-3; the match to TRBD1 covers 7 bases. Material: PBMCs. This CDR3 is CASSLIGQVEDTQYF. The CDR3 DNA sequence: TGTGCCAGCAGTTTAATCGGACAGGTAGAAGATACGCAGTATTTT.